Listed below are T cell receptor beta chains from one sample, sequenced in a study of blood T cell repertoires in COVID-19. TCRdb keeps only in-frame clones here, not all; method: immunoSEQ multiplex PCR. The profile shows 310,000 or so clones, approximately 92% of them singletons. The sequencing sample was made of PBMCs or T cells enriched from blood (not recorded which). The receptors were gathered from a woman aged 30 to 39 who had recovered from COVID-19. Each CDR3 is given without its conserved first and last residue. D genes are given only for firm matches. A row's size may be missing; if present it is once, few, many or a size class.

>NA|TRBV7-6|NA
ASTLGEGGNSYNEQF
>NA|TRBV6-1|once
ASSEGGGTLDVQETQY
>TRBD1|TRBV18|few
ASSPARGRYNEQF
>TRBD2|TRBV28|once
ASRTGGETGELF
>TRBD1|TRBV15|NA
ATSREEGTGMDTQY
>NA|TRBV2|NA
ASSDGTGNSGLREGFTDTQY
>NA|TRBV2|NA
ASRLLWAEAF
>NA|TRBV24-1|once
ATSGTINQPQH
>NA|TRBV27|few
ASSLGPINTGELF
>NA|TRBV9|once
ASSPTGISGNTIY
>TRBD1|TRBV27|NA
ASSLRGTGPEVYEQF
>NA|TRBV3-1/TRBV3-2|NA
ASSQAGETQY
>TRBD1|TRBV7-2|NA
ASSLALSVRGRSRISYEQY
>NA|TRBV4-1|NA
ASSRGTDTQY
>TRBD2|TRBV27|NA
ASSFAGTSGTSSYNEQF
>TRBD2|TRBV27|NA
ASSKGLAGAYEQY
>NA|TRBV28|NA
ASSLSLTEAF
>NA|TRBV12-3/TRBV12-4|NA
ASSLGTTEQY
>NA|TRBV27|NA
ASSLGGSLEQF
>NA|TRBV29-1|NA
SVAFQGTYANEQF
>TRBD1|TRBV28|NA
ASSLPGTGLGGYT
>NA|TRBV24-1|NA
ATSDPTGHYGYT
>NA|TRBV14|once
ASSYTPNTEAF
>TRBD2|TRBV27|NA
ASRRTSAYEQY
>TRBD2|TRBV6-5|NA
ASSYFGGLATDTQY
>NA|TRBV4-2|NA
ASSERTGDTQY
>TRBD2|TRBV12-5|once
ASGLSSGVTNEQF
>NA|TRBV7-2|NA
ASSLYGGGQETQY
>TRBD2|TRBV9|NA
ASSTQTSGNEQF
>NA|TRBV18|NA
ASSSGQLNTEAF
>NA|TRBV19|few
ASSIGQTGNTIY
>NA|TRBV28|once
ASSLNRGRVRSNQPQH
>NA|TRBV19|NA
ASSIGVPGGNEQF
>NA|TRBV19|NA
ASSIVTGAYEQY
>TRBD1|TRBV6-5|NA
ASSYFKTGDRNEQF
>TRBD1|TRBV28|NA
ASRSTGPPFEQY
>NA|TRBV7-8|NA
ASLPSSYEQY
>NA|TRBV27|NA
ASSLGQGNQPQH
>NA|TRBV4-1|NA
ASSQRGGGYGHGELF
>TRBD1|TRBV19|NA
ASSGTGSSYEQY
>NA|TRBV10-3|NA
AISPEGSTDTQY
>TRBD1|TRBV3-1/TRBV3-2|NA
ASSQDRARGLGNTIY
>NA|TRBV7-2|NA
ASSPYGDSQETQY
>NA|TRBV12-3/TRBV12-4|NA
ASSPMNTGELF
>NA|TRBV5-8|NA
ASSLGVPNEKLF
>NA|TRBV24-1|NA
ATSQGQGPNRNYGYT
>NA|TRBV6-5|NA
ASSPTALRQETQY
>NA|TRBV2|NA
ASSGTVRNQPQH
>NA|TRBV9|NA
ASSVSGSGQPQH
>TRBD1|TRBV18|few
ASSPSLPGQTYGYT
>TRBD2|TRBV18|NA
ASSPPGLVGSGELF
>NA|TRBV29-1|NA
SVEETGNEYEQY
>TRBD2|TRBV19|NA
ASNPIAGGYNEQF
>TRBD2|TRBV2|NA
ASIGGLGETQY
>TRBD1|TRBV28|NA
ASSSPPQGTDTQY
>NA|TRBV5-4|NA
ASSKSGGNSGNTIY
>NA|TRBV6-9|NA
ASSYSTAKSSYNEQF
>TRBD2|TRBV7-6|NA
ASSPELAGITDTQY